This T cell receptor (beta chain) was sequenced during a study of T cell responses to AZD1222 COVID-19 vaccine. Profiling relied on immunoSEQ multiplex PCR, and the TCRdb table lists in-frame clones only, not all of them. The profile shows 90,000 to 120,000 clones, around 84% of them singletons. Study outcomes and limitations: An increase in Spike-specific TCR breadth and depth was observed after two AZD1222 doses. Targets within unmutated variant regions were reportedly found for nearly half of spike-specific TCRs. Mostly white British, mostly female donors; authors suggested clonal diversity may be underestimated.

The CDR3 spans 12 residues. Germline V gene data show CDR1 as SNHLY and CDR2 as FYNNEI. The ends were cut back, 6 bases at V and 4 bases at J, with 10 bases in the middle. In regard to this clone: Its cognate antigen is unknown.

Sequencing was performed on peripheral blood, taken on day 0 of AZD1222 vaccination. The chain is built from TRBV2 and TRBJ2-7; D uncertain. This TCR derives from an adult in good health. The CDR3 DNA sequence: TGTGCCAGCAGCCCTGACCTTTACGAGCAGTACTTC. Translated, it gives CASSPDLYEQYF.